Below are 17 T cell receptor beta chains sequenced from a single sample in a study of cytomegalovirus exposure and HLA in healthy donors. 60 Vbeta and 13 Jbeta primers were used in PCR. The assay was immunoSEQ multiplex PCR, and TCRdb's table has in-frame clones only and misses some. This sample has roughly 130,000 clones, with about 73% found just once. Sequences were obtained from PBMCs. These TCRs come from a woman between 35 and 50 years old in good health and CMV-seropositive.

This clone was counted once. The CDR3 DNA sequence: TGTGCCAGCAGCCTCCCGGGGGGCCTGACTGAAGCTTTCTTT. Translation: CASSLPGGLTEAFF. The V and J genes are TRBV7-2 and TRBJ1-1; possible D gene TRBD1, 6 bases. CDR3 length: 14 residues. Trimming pared 5 bases from V and 5 bases from J, leaving 15 bases between. CDR1 and CDR2 (germline): SGHTA, FQGNSA.

The chain recombines TRBV5-4 with TRBJ2-2; D perhaps matches TRBD1 (6 bases). There are 15 residues in the CDR3. Germline CDR1 is SGHNT and CDR2 is YYREEE (reference sequence). Between the trimmed V and J ends, which lost 0 bases and 6 bases, there was a span of 12 bases. CDR3 nucleotides: TGTGCCAGCAGCTTGGAGGCAGGGGTACCCGGGGAGCTGTTTTTT. Translation: CASSLEAGVPGELFF.

J is TRBJ2-1 and V is TRBV28; maybe TRBD1 (8 bases). In germline, CDR1 is MDHEN, CDR2 SYDVKM. Trimming took 3 bases from V and 6 from J, leaving 30 bases between them. The CDR3 is made up of 20 amino acids. Here the CDR3 reads CASSFFLGSRTGPGGNEQFF. The DNA for the CDR3 is TGTGCCAGCAGTTTTTTCTTAGGTTCTCGGACAGGGCCGGGAGGCAATGAGCAGTTCTTC. Full variable domain (rest looked up from reference TRBV28 and TRBJ2-1): DVKVTQSSRYLVKRTGEKVFLECVQDMDHENMFWYRQDPGLGLRLIYFSYDVKMKEKGDIPEGYSVSREKKERFSLILESASTNQTSMYLCASSFFLGSRTGPGGNEQFFGPGTRLTVL.

DNA for the CDR3: TGTGCCAGCAGTTACAGGGGTGTAACTGAAGCTTTCTTT. Protein: CASSYRGVTEAFF. The genes are TRBV11-1 and TRBJ1-1; 7 positions agree with TRBD1. This CDR3 is built from 13 residues. With 6 bases clipped from V and 5 bases from J, the junction kept 6 bases outside the gene matches. Germline-derived CDR1 and CDR2 are SGHAT and FQDESV (reference sequence).

Notes on this clone: One end of the junction varies from germline; a read error may be responsible. V is TRBV9 and J is TRBJ1-1, with 8 bases that match TRBD1. Germline CDR1 and CDR2: SGDLS and YYNGEE. This CDR3 spans 14 amino acids. CDR3 amino acids: CASSVVAGGGHTDF. CDR3 DNA: TGTGCCAGCAGCGTAGTGGCAGGGGGCGGTCATACGGACTTT.

The chain recombines TRBV5-6 with TRBJ2-3, with TRBD1 matching over 9 bases. This CDR3 spans 15 amino acids. The junction had 7 bases not matched to a gene; V was cut back by 4 bases and J by 4 bases. The germline V gene has CDR1 SGHDT and CDR2 YYEEEE. CDR3 loop: CASSPGGQGSDTQYF. CDR3 nucleotide sequence: TGTGCCAGCAGCCCGGGGGGACAGGGATCAGATACGCAGTATTTT.

The chain combines TRBV29-1 with TRBJ2-2; D is uncertain. Germline CDR1 reads SQVTM; CDR2 reads ANQGSEA. This CDR3 has 11 residues. Between the trimmed V and J ends, which lost 2 bases and 5 bases, there was a span of 3 bases. The CDR3 DNA follows: TGCAGCGTTGAACAAACCGGGGAGCTGTTTTTT. Its translation: CSVEQTGELFF.

The chain joins TRBV4-2 to TRBJ2-2; TRBD2 agrees at 7 bases. The V segment lost 1 base and the J segment 9 bases; nucleotides outside the gene matches: 8. The CDR3 is made up of 15 amino acids. In germline, CDR1 is LGHNA, CDR2 YNFKEQ. CDR3 sequence: CASSQASGVTRELFF. Written as DNA, the CDR3 is TGTGCCAGCAGCCAAGCCAGCGGGGTAACTCGGGAGCTGTTTTTT.

This clone has just a few counts. The J gene is TRBJ2-1, the V gene TRBV5-4; D not resolved. Germline values: CDR1 SGHNT, CDR2 YYREEE (reference sequence). V lost 0 bases and J 6 bases, leaving 10 bases between the germline ends. CDR3 size: 14 residues. In DNA, the CDR3 is TGTGCCAGCAGCTTGGGGGTTAGCCGCAATGAGCAGTTCTTC. It translates to CASSLGVSRNEQFF.

As DNA, the CDR3 is TGTGCCAGCTCCCCAAGCCAGGGCATAACAGATACGCAGTATTTT. This sequence encodes CASSPSQGITDTQYF. This chain joins TRBV2 and TRBJ2-3, with D possibly TRBD1 on 5 matching bases. CDR1 SNHLY and CDR2 FYNNEI come from the germline V gene. CDR3 size: 15 residues. Trimming shortened V by 8 bases and J by 3 bases, and 18 bases separated the two germline ends. Full variable domain (remainder filled in from reference TRBV2 and TRBJ2-3): EPEVTQTPSHQVTQMGQEVILRCVPISNHLYFYWYRQILGQKVEFLVSFYNNEISEKSEIFDDQFSVERPDGSNFTLKIRSTKLEDSAMYFCASSPSQGITDTQYFGPGTRLTVL.

The V call is TRBV7-3, the J call TRBJ2-1; possibly TRBD1 for D (6 bases). The V end lost 5 bases, the J end lost 6 bases, and 17 bases lay between the germline ends. Germline CDR1 is SGHTA and CDR2 is FQGTGA. The CDR3 runs 15 residues. The CDR3 loop reads CASSPGPRGGNEQFF. DNA for the CDR3: TGTGCCAGCAGCCCTGGACCCCGAGGGGGCAATGAGCAGTTCTTC.

The J gene is TRBJ2-5, the V gene TRBV28; 9 bases align to TRBD2. This CDR3 region has 15 residues. CDR1 is MDHEN and CDR2 is SYDVKM in the germline V gene. With V trimmed by 4 bases and J by 5 bases, 8 bases remained unmatched. CDR3 amino acids: CASSSPLAGTETQYF. For the CDR3, the DNA is TGTGCCAGCAGTTCCCCCCTAGCGGGGACCGAGACCCAGTACTTC.

The V call is TRBV5-4, the J call TRBJ1-2; a weak D match, TRBD1 (5 bases). Trimming cost V 4 bases and J 3 bases, with 13 bases left between them. CDR3 length: 14 residues. Germline assignment: CDR1 SGHNT and CDR2 YYREEE (reference sequence). CDR3: CASSPPDTYYGYTF. CDR3 bases: TGTGCCAGCAGCCCCCCGGACACCTACTATGGCTACACCTTC.

This clone was found a few times. The rearrangement links TRBV6-5 to TRBJ1-6; D gene unclear. The CDR3 runs 14 residues. Germline lookup yields CDR1 MNHEY and CDR2 SVGAGI. Trimming took 5 bases from V and 7 from J, leaving 12 bases between them. The CDR3 DNA is TGTGCCAGCAGTGGGAACAGCGGAAATTCACCCCTCCACTTT. Amino acid sequence: CASSGNSGNSPLHF.

The CDR3 loop is CASSRTGESSYEQYF. The CDR3 nucleotides read TGCGCCAGCAGCAGGACAGGGGAGTCCAGCTACGAGCAGTACTTC. This rearrangement joins TRBV5-1 to TRBJ2-5; TRBD1 aligns across 9 bases. The J call may be incorrect, as the DNA end agrees better with TRBJ2-7. Germline CDR1 and CDR2: SGHRS and YFSETQ. This CDR3 contains 15 residues.

The chain is built from TRBV19 and TRBJ1-5; perhaps TRBD1 as D (5 bases). Germline CDR1 is LNHDA and CDR2 is SQIVND (reference sequence). Trimming cost V 5 bases and J 0 bases, with 11 bases left between them. The CDR3 totals 15 residues. CDR3 bases: TGTGCCAGTAGTGGAGGGGCATATAGCAATCAGCCCCAGCATTTT. This encodes CASSGGAYSNQPQHF.

The V gene is TRBV10-3, the J gene TRBJ2-1; 7 bases are shared with TRBD2. The junction had 8 bases not matched to a gene; V was cut back by 3 bases and J by 0 bases. CDR3 size: 17 residues. From germline, CDR1 is ENHRY and CDR2 SYGVKD. CDR3 DNA sequence: TGTGCCATCAGTGATTTAGGCGGGGGAGCCTCCTACAATGAGCAGTTCTTC. Translated, it gives CAISDLGGGASYNEQFF.